This entry is about one T cell receptor beta chain. What it binds is unknown. Repertoires were sampled repeatedly during chemoradiotherapy. This sample was taken from a study of chemoradiotherapy in HPV16-positive cancers. The study's findings and limits: Candidate HPV-specific clones and E7-related TCR motifs grew in tumor during treatment.

Data came from immunoSEQ multiplex PCR; TCRdb stores just in-frame clones and leaves some out. The sample contains some 860 clones, about 79% of which appear only once. There are 14 residues in the CDR3. Trimming took off 5 bases at V and 1 base at J, with 12 bases between the two ends. CDR1 and CDR2 (germline): SGHTA, FQGNSA. The chain uses TRBV7-2 and TRBJ2-7; D not resolved. Here the sequenced sample was tumor tissue, taken from a patient who underwent chemoradiotherapy. The TCR was taken from a human donor with HPV-associated anogenital cancer. This chain's CDR3 is CASSLDLHSYEQYF. In DNA, the CDR3 is TGTGCCAGCAGCCTAGACCTGCATTCCTACGAGCAGTACTTC.